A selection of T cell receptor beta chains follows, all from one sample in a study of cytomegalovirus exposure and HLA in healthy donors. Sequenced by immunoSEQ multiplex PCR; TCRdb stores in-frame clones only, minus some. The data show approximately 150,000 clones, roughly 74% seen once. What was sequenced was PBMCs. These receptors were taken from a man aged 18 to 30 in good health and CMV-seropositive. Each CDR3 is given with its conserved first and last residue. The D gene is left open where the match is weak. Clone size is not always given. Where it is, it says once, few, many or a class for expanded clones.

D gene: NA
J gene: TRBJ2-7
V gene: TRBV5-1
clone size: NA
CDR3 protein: CASSMDSSGYEQYF
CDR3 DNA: TGCGCCAGCAGCATGGACTCATCGGGCTACGAGCAGTACTTC

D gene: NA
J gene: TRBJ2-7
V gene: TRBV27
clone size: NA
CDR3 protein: CASSLSALLLPYEQYF
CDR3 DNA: TGTGCCAGCAGTTTATCGGCTTTACTACTGCCCTACGAGCAGTACTTC

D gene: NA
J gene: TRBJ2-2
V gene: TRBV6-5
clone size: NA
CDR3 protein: CASKLPGHFTGELFF
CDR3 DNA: TGTGCCAGCAAGCTCCCGGGACACTTCACCGGGGAGCTGTTTTTT

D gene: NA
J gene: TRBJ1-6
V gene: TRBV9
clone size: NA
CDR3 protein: CASSVAGYSSPLHF
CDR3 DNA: TGTGCCAGCAGCGTAGCAGGGTACAGTTCACCCCTCCACTTT

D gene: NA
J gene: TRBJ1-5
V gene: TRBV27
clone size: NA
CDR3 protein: CASSFISSNQPQHF
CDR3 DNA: TGTGCCAGCAGTTTTATTTCTAGCAATCAGCCCCAGCATTTT

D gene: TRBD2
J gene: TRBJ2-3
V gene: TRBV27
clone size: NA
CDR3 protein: CASSPLTPGLAGASTDTQYF
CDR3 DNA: TGTGCCAGCAGTCCTCTAACCCCGGGACTAGCGGGAGCGAGCACAGATACGCAGTATTTT

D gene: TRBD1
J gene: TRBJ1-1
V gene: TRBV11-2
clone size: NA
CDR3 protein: CASSLEQGVTEAFF
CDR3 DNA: TGTGCCAGCAGCTTGGAACAGGGGGTCACTGAAGCTTTCTTT

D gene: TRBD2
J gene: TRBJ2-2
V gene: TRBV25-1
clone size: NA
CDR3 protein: CASSGSGDGTGELFF
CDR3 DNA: TGTGCCAGCAGTGGTAGCGGGGATGGCACCGGGGAGCTGTTTTTT

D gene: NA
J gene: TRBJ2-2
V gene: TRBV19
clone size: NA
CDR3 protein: CASREPGMGTGELFF
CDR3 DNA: TGTGCCAGTAGAGAGCCAGGGATGGGCACCGGGGAGCTGTTTTTT

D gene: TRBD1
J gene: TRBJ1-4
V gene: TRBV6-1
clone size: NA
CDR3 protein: CASSEDRGYVEKLFF
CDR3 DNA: TGTGCCAGCAGTGAGGACAGGGGGTATGTGGAAAAACTGTTTTTT

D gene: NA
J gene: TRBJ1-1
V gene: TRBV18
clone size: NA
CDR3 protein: CASSPSRQIVNTEAFF
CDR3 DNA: TGTGCCAGCTCACCCTCACGACAGATAGTGAACACTGAAGCTTTCTTT

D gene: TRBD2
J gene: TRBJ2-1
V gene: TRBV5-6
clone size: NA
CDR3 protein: CASSLRAGVDEQFF
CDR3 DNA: TGTGCCAGCAGCTTGAGAGCGGGAGTAGATGAGCAGTTCTTC

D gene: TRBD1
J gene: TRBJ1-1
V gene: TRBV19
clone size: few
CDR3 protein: CASRDRNTEAFF
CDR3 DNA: TGTGCCAGCAGGGACAGAAACACTGAAGCTTTCTTT

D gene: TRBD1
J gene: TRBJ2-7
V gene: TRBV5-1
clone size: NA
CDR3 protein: CASSLAPRGGKYEQYF
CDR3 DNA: TGCGCCAGCAGCTTGGCTCCTCGAGGGGGCAAATACGAGCAGTACTTC

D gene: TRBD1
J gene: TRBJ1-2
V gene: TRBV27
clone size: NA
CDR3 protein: CASSSPTGVDGYTF
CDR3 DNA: TGTGCCAGCAGTTCCCCGACAGGGGTTGACGGCTACACCTTC

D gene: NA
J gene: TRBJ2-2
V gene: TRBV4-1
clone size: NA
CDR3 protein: CASSQREQRPNTGELFF
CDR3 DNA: TGCGCCAGCAGCCAGAGGGAACAACGGCCCAACACCGGGGAGCTGTTTTTT

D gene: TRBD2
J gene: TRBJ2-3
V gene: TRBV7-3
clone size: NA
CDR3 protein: CASSFLAGGRTDTQYF
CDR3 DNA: TGTGCCAGCAGCTTTCTAGCGGGAGGGCGGACAGATACGCAGTATTTT

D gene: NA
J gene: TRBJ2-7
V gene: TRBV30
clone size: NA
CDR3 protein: CAWSVLGLRGEQYF
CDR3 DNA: TGTGCCTGGAGTGTTCTCGGCCTCCGGGGGGAGCAGTACTTC

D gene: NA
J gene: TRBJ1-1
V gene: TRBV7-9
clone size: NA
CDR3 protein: CASSSVGPRWTEAFF
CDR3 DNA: TGTGCCAGCAGCTCGGTTGGGCCCCGATGGACTGAGGCTTTCTTT

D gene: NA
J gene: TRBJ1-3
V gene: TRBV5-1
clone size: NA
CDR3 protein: CASSVDIRNTIYF
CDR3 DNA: TGCGCCAGCAGCGTCGACATAAGGAACACCATATATTTT

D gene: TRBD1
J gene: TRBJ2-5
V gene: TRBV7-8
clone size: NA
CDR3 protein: CASSLGGTGGFAQYF
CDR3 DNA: TGTGCCAGCAGCTTAGGCGGGACAGGGGGCTTTGCCCAGTACTTC

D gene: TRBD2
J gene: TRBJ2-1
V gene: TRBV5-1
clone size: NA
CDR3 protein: CASSLGGSENEQFF
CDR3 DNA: TGCGCCAGCAGCTTGGGCGGGAGTGAGAATGAGCAGTTCTTC

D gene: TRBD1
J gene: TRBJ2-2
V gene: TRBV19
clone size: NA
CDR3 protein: CASTTGTGVNTGELFF
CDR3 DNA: TGTGCCAGTACCACCGGGACAGGGGTGAACACCGGGGAGCTGTTTTTT

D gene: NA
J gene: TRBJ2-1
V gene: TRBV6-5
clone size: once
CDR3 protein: CASRGGDLSYNEQFF
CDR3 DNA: TGTGCCAGCAGGGGTGGGGACTTATCATACAATGAGCAGTTCTTC

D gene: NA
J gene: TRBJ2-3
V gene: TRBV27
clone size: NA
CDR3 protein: CASSLYPGAPTDTQYF
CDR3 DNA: TGTGCCAGCAGTTTATACCCGGGAGCGCCCACAGATACGCAGTATTTT

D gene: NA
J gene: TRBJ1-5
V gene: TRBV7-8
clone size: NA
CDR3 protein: CASSLARAGPRVQPQHF
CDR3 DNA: TGTGCCAGCAGCTTAGCTAGGGCAGGGCCCCGTGTGCAGCCCCAGCATTTT

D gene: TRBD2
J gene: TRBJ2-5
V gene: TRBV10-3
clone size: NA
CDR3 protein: CAISESGSGRRETQYF
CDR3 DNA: TGTGCCATCAGTGAGTCAGGTAGCGGGAGGCGAGAGACCCAGTACTTC

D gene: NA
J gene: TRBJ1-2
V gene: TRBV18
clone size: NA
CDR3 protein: CASSPSGFNYGYTF
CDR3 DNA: TGTGCCAGCTCACCTTCGGGGTTTAACTATGGCTACACCTTC

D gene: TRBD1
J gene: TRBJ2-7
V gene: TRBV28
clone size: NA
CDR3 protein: CASSPGQGISYEQYF
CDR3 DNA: TGTGCCAGCAGCCCGGGACAGGGGATCTCCTACGAGCAGTACTTC

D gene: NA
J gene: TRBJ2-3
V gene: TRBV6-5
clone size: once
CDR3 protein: CASSYSMDRTDTQYF
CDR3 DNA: TGTGCCAGCAGTTACTCAATGGACAGAACAGATACGCAGTATTTT

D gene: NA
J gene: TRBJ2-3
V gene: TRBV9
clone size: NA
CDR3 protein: CASSLDGSTDTQYF
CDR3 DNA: TGTGCCAGCAGCCTAGACGGGAGCACAGATACGCAGTATTTT

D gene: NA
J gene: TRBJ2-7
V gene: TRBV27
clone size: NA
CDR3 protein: CASSPSPPREQYF
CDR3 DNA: TGTGCCAGCAGTCCCTCCCCCCCTCGGGAGCAGTACTTC

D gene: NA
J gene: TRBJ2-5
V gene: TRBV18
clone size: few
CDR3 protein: CASSPKPGGETQYF
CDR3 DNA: TGTGCCAGCTCACCAAAACCAGGAGGAGAGACCCAGTACTTC

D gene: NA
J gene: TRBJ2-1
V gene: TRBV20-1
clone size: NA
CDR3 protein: CSASKYNEQFF
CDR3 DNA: TGCAGTGCTAGTAAATACAATGAGCAGTTCTTC

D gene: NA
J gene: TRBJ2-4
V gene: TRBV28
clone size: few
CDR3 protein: CASSLIGHRKLAKNIQYF
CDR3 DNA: TGTGCCAGCAGTTTAATAGGACACCGTAAACTAGCCAAAAACATTCAGTACTTC

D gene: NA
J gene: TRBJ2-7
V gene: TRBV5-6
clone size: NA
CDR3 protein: CASSLKLSSYEQYF
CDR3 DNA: TGTGCCAGCAGCTTGAAACTCTCCTCCTACGAGCAGTACTTC

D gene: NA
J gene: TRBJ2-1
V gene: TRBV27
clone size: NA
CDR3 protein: CASSPAPRLEFF
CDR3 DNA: TGTGCCAGTTCACCTGCTCCGCGCCTAGAGTTCTTC

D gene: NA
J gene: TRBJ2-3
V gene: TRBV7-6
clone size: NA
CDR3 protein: CASSLGPSLDTQYF
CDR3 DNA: TGTGCCAGCAGCTTAGGGCCCTCGTTAGATACGCAGTATTTT

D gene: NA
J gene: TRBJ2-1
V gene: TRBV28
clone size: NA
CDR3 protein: CASSLAYNEQFF
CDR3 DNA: TGTGCCAGCAGTTTGGCTTACAATGAGCAGTTCTTC

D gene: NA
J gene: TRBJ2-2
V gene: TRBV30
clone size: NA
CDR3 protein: CAWSVGGTGELFF
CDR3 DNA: TGTGCCTGGAGCGTTGGGGGGACCGGGGAGCTGTTTTTT

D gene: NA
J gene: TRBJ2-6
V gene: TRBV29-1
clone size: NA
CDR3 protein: CSAGQSSGANVLTF
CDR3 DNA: TGCAGCGCAGGACAGAGCTCTGGGGCCAACGTCCTGACTTTC

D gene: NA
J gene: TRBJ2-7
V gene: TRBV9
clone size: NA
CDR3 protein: CASGPGVDEQYF
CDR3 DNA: TGTGCCAGCGGGCCCGGGGTGGACGAGCAGTACTTC

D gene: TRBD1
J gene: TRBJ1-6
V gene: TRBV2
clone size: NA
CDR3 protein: CASSEEQGNSPLHF
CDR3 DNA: TGTGCCAGCAGTGAGGAACAGGGGAATTCACCCCTCCACTTT

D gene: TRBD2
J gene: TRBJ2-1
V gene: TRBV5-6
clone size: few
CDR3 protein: CASSRGTSGIFDEQFF
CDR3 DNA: TGTGCCAGCAGCAGGGGGACTAGCGGGATTTTCGATGAGCAGTTCTTC

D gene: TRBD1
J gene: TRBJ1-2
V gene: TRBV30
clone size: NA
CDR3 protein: CAWNRDSNGYTF
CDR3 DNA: TGTGCCTGGAACAGGGACAGCAATGGCTACACCTTC

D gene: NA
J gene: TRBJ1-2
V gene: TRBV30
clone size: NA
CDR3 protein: CAWSRSYGYTF
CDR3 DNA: TGTGCCTGGAGCAGGTCCTATGGCTACACCTTC

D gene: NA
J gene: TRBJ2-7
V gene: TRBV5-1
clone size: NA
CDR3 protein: CASSPAGSSYEQYF
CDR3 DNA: TGCGCCAGCAGCCCCGCCGGGAGCTCCTACGAGCAGTACTTC